These 4 T cell receptor beta chains were all obtained from the same sample, sequenced in a study of blood T cell repertoires in COVID-19. Profiled with immunoSEQ multiplex PCR; TCRdb holds only in-frame clones, not every one. The sample lists about 170,000 clones; about 87% were seen once. Sequenced sample: peripheral blood. The receptors originated from a man aged 60-69 years with acute or convalescent COVID-19.

The chain combines TRBV5-1 with TRBJ2-7; 13 bases line up with TRBD2. The CDR3 has 16 amino acids. CDR1 is SGHRS and CDR2 is YFSETQ in the germline V gene. V lost 4 bases, J lost 0 bases, and 4 bases stayed unmatched. CDR3 protein: CASSPGLAGASYEQYF. CDR3 nucleotides: TGCGCCAGCAGCCCCGGACTAGCGGGAGCCTCCTACGAGCAGTACTTC.

The count of this clone is one. The rearrangement joins TRBV27 to TRBJ1-4, with TRBD1 matching 9 bases. Germline CDR1 reads MNHEY; CDR2 reads SMNVEV (reference sequence). V lost 5 bases, J lost 6 bases, and 7 bases stayed unmatched. CDR3 length: 15 amino acids. The CDR3 here is CASSTWRQGDEKLFF. The CDR3 DNA sequence: TGTGCCAGCAGTACCTGGAGACAGGGGGATGAAAAACTGTTTTTT. Based on the CDR3 plus reference TRBV27 and TRBJ1-4, the full variable domain is EAQVTQNPRYLITVTGKKLTVTCSQNMNHEYMSWYRQDPGLGLRQIYYSMNVEVTDKGDVPEGYKVSRKEKRNFPLILESPSPNQTSLYFCASSTWRQGDEKLFFGSGTQLSVL.

This chain connects TRBV9 to TRBJ1-2, with D uncertain. Per the germline V gene, CDR1 is SGDLS and CDR2 is YYNGEE. The CDR3 runs 15 residues. The V and J ends lost 5 bases and 7 bases respectively, with 21 bases between them. CDR3 sequence reads: CASSVSGREVSGYTF. The CDR3 nucleotides read TGTGCCAGCAGTGTATCGGGAAGGGAAGTGTCTGGCTACACCTTC. Complete variable domain (other parts from reference TRBV9 and TRBJ1-2): DSGVTQTPKHLITATGQRVTLRCSPRSGDLSVYWYQQSLDQGLQFLIQYYNGEERAKGNILERFSAQQFPDLHSELNLSSLELGDSALYFCASSVSGREVSGYTFGSGTRLTVV.

The chain joins TRBV7-9 to TRBJ1-3; 10 nucleotides agree with TRBD1. Losses at the gene ends were 6 bases for V and 4 bases for J; bases not matched to a gene: 6. CDR1 is SEHNR, CDR2 FQNEAQ, per germline (reference sequence). CDR3 length equals 15 residues. In DNA form, the CDR3 reads TGTGCCAGCAGTCGTGGGACAGGGGAAGGAAACACCATATATTTT. Its translation is CASSRGTGEGNTIYF.